The clone carrying this T cell receptor (beta chain) was seen a few times. Its antigen is undetermined. 60 Vbeta and 13 Jbeta primers were used in PCR. The method was immunoSEQ multiplex PCR; TCRdb's version includes in-frame clones alone and lacks a portion of them. The sample has about 74,000 clones; 60% to 75% are singletons. The data were obtained in a study of cytomegalovirus exposure and HLA in healthy donors. Whole-study results and caveats: In terms of immune exposure information, only CMV serostatus was available. Reportedly, a later analysis found an Asian-associated ancestry cluster had fewer N-insertions than the roughly 700-donor mean. The authors later found most CMV-associated TCR beta chains appeared HLA-restricted.

Trimming pared 8 bases from V and 8 bases from J, leaving 10 bases between. This CDR3 is built from 12 residues. The germline gives CDR1 MNHEY, CDR2 SVGAGI. Healthy bone marrow donors made up the donor group. The gene calls are TRBV6-5 and TRBJ1-6; D call uncertain. The sequence derives from a woman aged 40 to 50 in good health and CMV-seropositive. Sequenced sample: PBMCs. CDR3 bases: TGTGCCAGCGGCTTTCTGGATTCACCCCTCCACTTT. Translating it yields CASGFLDSPLHF.